The sequence of this T cell receptor (beta chain) was determined in a study of T-cell memory formation after mild COVID-19. General study points: CD4+ contracting clones were mainly CM and EM; CD8+ ones, EMRA. Prior to infection, memory already included some responding clones, suggesting cross-reactive memory joined.

The germline CDR1 and CDR2 sequences are MRHNA and SNTAGT. This CDR3 region has 13 residues. V dropped 3 bases and J dropped 5 bases, with 8 bases sitting between them. TCRdb independently ran MiXCR on the 5' RACE reads; one entry per CDR3 protein. The sample records a few hundred thousand distinct CDR3 sequences, 21% being singletons. To note about this clonotype: Antigen: not known.

Sequenced input: PBMCs or a T cell subset sorted from them (not recorded which). This clonotype originated in an adult woman who had mild COVID-19 (a few samples of this study predate the infection). Cell type and time point are not known. V and J are TRBV6-4 and TRBJ2-1, with a possible D match to TRBD1 (5 bases). DNA for the CDR3: TGTGCCAGCAGTGAACAGGCCAACAATGAGCAGTTCTTC. Translated, it gives CASSEQANNEQFF.